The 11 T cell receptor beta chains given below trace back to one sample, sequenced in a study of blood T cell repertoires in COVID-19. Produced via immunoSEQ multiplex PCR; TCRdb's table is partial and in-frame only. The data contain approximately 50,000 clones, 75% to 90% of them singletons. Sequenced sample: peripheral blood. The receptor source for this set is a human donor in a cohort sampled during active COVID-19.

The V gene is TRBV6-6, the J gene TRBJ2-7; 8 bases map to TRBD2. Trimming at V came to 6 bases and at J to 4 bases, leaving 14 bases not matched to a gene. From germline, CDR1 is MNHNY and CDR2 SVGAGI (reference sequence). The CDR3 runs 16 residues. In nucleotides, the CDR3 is TGTGCCAGCAGCCCCCCCCCGCGGACTAGCTCGTACGAGCAGTACTTC. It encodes CASSPPPRTSSYEQYF.

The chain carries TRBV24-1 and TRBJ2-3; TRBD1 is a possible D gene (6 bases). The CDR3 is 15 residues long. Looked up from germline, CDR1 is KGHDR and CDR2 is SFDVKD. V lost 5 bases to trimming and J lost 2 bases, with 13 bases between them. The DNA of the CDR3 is TGTGCCACCAGTGGTGCACAGGGATCCACAGATACGCAGTATTTT. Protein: CATSGAQGSTDTQYF.

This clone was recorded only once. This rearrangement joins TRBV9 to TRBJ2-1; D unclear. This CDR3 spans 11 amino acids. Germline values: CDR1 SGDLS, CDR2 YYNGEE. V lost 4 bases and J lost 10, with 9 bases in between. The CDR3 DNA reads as TGTGCCAGCAGCTCCGGGTGGGAGCAGTTCTTC. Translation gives CASSSGWEQFF. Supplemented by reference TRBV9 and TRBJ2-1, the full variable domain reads DSGVTQTPKHLITATGQRVTLRCSPRSGDLSVYWYQQSLDQGLQFLIQYYNGEERAKGNILERFSAQQFPDLHSELNLSSLELGDSALYFCASSSGWEQFFGPGTRLTVL.

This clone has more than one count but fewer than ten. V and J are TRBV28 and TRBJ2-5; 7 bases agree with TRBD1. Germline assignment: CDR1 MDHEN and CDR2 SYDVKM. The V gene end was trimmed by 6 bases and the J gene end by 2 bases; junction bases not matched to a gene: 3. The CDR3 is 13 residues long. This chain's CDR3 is CASSTGQQETQYF. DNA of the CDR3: TGTGCCAGCAGCACGGGACAGCAAGAGACCCAGTACTTC.

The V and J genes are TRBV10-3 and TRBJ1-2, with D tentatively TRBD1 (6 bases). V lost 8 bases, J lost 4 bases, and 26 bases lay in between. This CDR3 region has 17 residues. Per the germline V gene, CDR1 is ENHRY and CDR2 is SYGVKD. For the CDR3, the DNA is TGTGCCATCCACCCGGGTCTTGTGGGGGGGCGCGTCTATGGCTACACCTTC. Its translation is CAIHPGLVGGRVYGYTF.

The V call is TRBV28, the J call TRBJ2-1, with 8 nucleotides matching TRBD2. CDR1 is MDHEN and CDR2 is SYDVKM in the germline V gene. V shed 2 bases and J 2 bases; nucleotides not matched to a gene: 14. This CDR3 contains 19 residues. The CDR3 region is CASSLAQLRSGSTYNEQFF. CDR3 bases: TGTGCCAGCAGTTTAGCTCAATTGAGGAGCGGGAGCACCTACAATGAGCAGTTCTTC. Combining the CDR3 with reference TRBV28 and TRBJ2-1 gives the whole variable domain DVKVTQSSRYLVKRTGEKVFLECVQDMDHENMFWYRQDPGLGLRLIYFSYDVKMKEKGDIPEGYSVSREKKERFSLILESASTNQTSMYLCASSLAQLRSGSTYNEQFFGPGTRLTVL.

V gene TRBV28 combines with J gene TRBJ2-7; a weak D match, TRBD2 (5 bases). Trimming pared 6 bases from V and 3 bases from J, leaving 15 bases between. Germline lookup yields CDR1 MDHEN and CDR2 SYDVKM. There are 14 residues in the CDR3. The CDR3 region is CASRRAGVIYEQYF. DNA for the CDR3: TGTGCCAGCAGGCGGGCCGGAGTCATCTACGAGCAGTACTTC.

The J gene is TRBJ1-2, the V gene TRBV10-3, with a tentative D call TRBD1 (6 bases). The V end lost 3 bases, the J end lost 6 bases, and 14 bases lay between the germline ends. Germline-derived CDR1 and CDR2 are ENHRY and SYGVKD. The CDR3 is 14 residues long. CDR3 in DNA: TGTGCCATCAGTGAACCGGGACAAGCAGATGGCTACACCTTC. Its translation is CAISEPGQADGYTF.

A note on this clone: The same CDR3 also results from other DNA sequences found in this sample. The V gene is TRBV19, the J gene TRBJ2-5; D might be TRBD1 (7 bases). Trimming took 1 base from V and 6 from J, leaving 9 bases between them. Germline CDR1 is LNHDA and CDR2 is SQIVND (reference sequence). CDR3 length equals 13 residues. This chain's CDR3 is CASSIGRGQTQYF. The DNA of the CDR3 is TGTGCCAGTAGTATAGGGAGGGGGCAGACCCAGTACTTC.

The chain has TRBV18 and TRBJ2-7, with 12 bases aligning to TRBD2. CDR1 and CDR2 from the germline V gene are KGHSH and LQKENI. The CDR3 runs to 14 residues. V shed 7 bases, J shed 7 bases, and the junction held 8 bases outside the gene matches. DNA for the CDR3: TGTGCCAGCTTCACTAGTCTAGCGGGAGGGGAGCAGTACTTC. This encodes CASFTSLAGGEQYF.

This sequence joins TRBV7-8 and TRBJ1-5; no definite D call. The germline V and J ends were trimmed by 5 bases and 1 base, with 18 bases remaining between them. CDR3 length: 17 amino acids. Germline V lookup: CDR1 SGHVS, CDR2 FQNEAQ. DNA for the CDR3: TGTGCCAGCAGCGTAGGCCTTCAGGCTACCAGCAATCAGCCCCAGCATTTT. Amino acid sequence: CASSVGLQATSNQPQHF.